These 29 T cell receptor beta chains were all obtained from the same sample, sequenced in a study of blood T cell repertoires in COVID-19 (dated by TCRdb to 2020 to 2022). The library was made by the immunoSEQ multiplex PCR assay. TCRdb holds this immuneACCESS table with in-frame rearrangements only. Some clones are missing; in checked studies, unresolved V genes explain under half, and the rest has no known cause. For this sample the table gives about 240,000 clones, of which 86% were detected only once. The ten most abundant clones make up roughly 12% of the sample. Sequences were obtained from peripheral blood. These receptors all come from a man older than 75 with acute or convalescent COVID-19.

This sequence joins TRBV2 and TRBJ2-1, with TRBD2 matching over 7 bases. V shed 6 bases and J 0 bases; nucleotides not matched to a gene: 5. Germline loops: CDR1 SNHLY, CDR2 FYNNEI. The CDR3 extends over 15 amino acids. The CDR3 reads CASSLGGSSYNEQFF. Here the CDR3 DNA reads TGTGCCAGCAGCCTCGGGGGGAGCTCCTACAATGAGCAGTTCTTC.

The J gene is TRBJ1-6, the V gene TRBV6-5, with a tentative D call TRBD1 (5 bases). The germline V gene encodes CDR1 MNHEY and CDR2 SVGAGI. Trimming took off 6 bases at V and 9 bases at J, with 18 bases between the two ends. The CDR3 covers 15 residues. CDR3 in amino acids: CASSLALGGVSPLHF. DNA for the CDR3: TGTGCCAGCAGCCTAGCGTTGGGGGGAGTTTCACCCCTCCACTTT.

The chain employs TRBV7-2 and TRBJ2-3, with D perhaps TRBD2 (5 bases). CDR1 and CDR2 (germline): SGHTA, FQGNSA. The CDR3 contains 14 residues. Trimming left V 3 bases short and J 2 bases short, with 9 bases between. The CDR3 bases are TGTGCCAGCAGCTTTCGGACTCCCACAGATACGCAGTATTTT. It encodes CASSFRTPTDTQYF.

This rearrangement joins TRBV7-6 to TRBJ2-2; TRBD2 agrees at 7 bases. This CDR3 comprises 14 residues. V trimming: 5 bases; J trimming: 1 base; junction bases outside the gene matches: 1. Looked up from germline, CDR1 is SGHVS and CDR2 is FNYEAQ. CDR3 region: CASSPGGNTGELFF. CDR3 coding DNA: TGTGCCAGCAGCCCGGGGGGGAACACCGGGGAGCTGTTTTTT.

The chain joins TRBV7-9 to TRBJ2-5; 7 bases match TRBD1. Trimming took 2 bases from V and 1 from J; bases not matched to a gene: 7. There are 16 residues in the CDR3. The germline V gene encodes CDR1 SEHNR and CDR2 FQNEAQ (reference sequence). CDR3 region: CASSLSPGGTQETQYF. The DNA for the CDR3 is TGTGCCAGCAGCTTATCCCCAGGGGGTACCCAAGAGACCCAGTACTTC.

V and J are TRBV11-3 and TRBJ2-5, with D maybe TRBD2 (5 bases). The CDR3 is 14 amino acids. Trimming took 5 bases from V and 5 from J, leaving 15 bases between them. Germline-derived CDR1 and CDR2 are SGHNT and YENEEA. The CDR3 reads CASSPDSLDETQYF. The CDR3 nucleotides are TGTGCCAGCAGCCCGGACTCGTTGGACGAGACCCAGTACTTC.

The rearrangement uses TRBV6-6 and TRBJ1-2, with D possibly matching TRBD1 (6 bases). This CDR3 is built from 16 residues. Trimming pared 4 bases from V and 3 bases from J, leaving 18 bases between. Germline V gene data show CDR1 as MNHNY and CDR2 as SVGAGI (reference sequence). The CDR3 spells CASSSGVTGTHYGYTF. The CDR3 region has the DNA TGTGCCAGCAGTTCTGGGGTAACAGGGACACACTATGGCTACACCTTC.

This chain joins TRBV5-6 and TRBJ2-7, with TRBD1 identical over 8 bases. This CDR3 spans 14 amino acids. Germline V lookup: CDR1 SGHDT, CDR2 YYEEEE. The ends lost 2 bases at V and 1 base at J; junction bases unmatched: 2. CDR3 sequence: CASSFRTGSYEQYF. The CDR3 bases are TGTGCCAGCAGCTTCCGGACAGGGTCCTACGAGCAGTACTTC.

J is TRBJ1-5 and V is TRBV5-6; D not certain. V lost 1 base and J 5 bases, leaving 10 bases between the germline ends. The CDR3 consists of 14 residues. Germline values: CDR1 SGHDT, CDR2 YYEEEE. The chain's CDR3 is CASSLYLTHQPQHF. For the CDR3, the DNA is TGTGCCAGCAGCTTGTATCTTACTCATCAGCCCCAGCATTTT.

The genes are TRBV10-2 and TRBJ2-2, with D perhaps matching TRBD1 (5 bases). Deletions cut 1 base from V and 5 bases from J, with 14 bases between. The CDR3 runs to 16 residues. Germline CDR1 and CDR2: WSHSY and SAAADI. The CDR3 reads CASSEFRVDATGELFF. DNA of the CDR3: TGCGCCAGCAGTGAGTTCAGGGTAGATGCGACCGGGGAGCTGTTTTTT.

J is TRBJ2-2 and V is TRBV2; TRBD1 matches 9 bases. V dropped 4 bases and J dropped 6; count of bases not matched to a gene: 0. Germline CDR1 reads SNHLY; CDR2 reads FYNNEI. The CDR3 length is 13 residues. The DNA for the CDR3 is TGTGCCAGCAGTGGGGACAGGGCCGGGGAGCTGTTTTTT. It codes for CASSGDRAGELFF. The whole variable domain, filled in from reference TRBV2 and TRBJ2-2, reads EPEVTQTPSHQVTQMGQEVILRCVPISNHLYFYWYRQILGQKVEFLVSFYNNEISEKSEIFDDQFSVERPDGSNFTLKIRSTKLEDSAMYFCASSGDRAGELFFGEGSRLTVL.

CDR3 in amino acids: CASSLLTTQGEQYF. In DNA form, the CDR3 reads TGTGCCAGCAGTTTACTGACCACTCAGGGCGAGCAGTACTTC. This chain connects TRBV6-2 or TRBV6-3 to TRBJ2-7; weak D call: TRBD1 (5 bases). This CDR3 is built from 14 residues. The V and J ends lost 4 bases and 6 bases respectively, with 16 bases between them. From germline, CDR1 is MNHEY and CDR2 SVGEGT.

The chain is built from TRBV10-3 and TRBJ2-7, with D perhaps TRBD1 (5 bases). Germline values: CDR1 ENHRY, CDR2 SYGVKD. The V end lost 9 bases, the J end lost 3 bases, and 15 bases lay between the germline ends. This CDR3 has 13 residues. The CDR3 sequence is CAIGTGILYEQYF. The DNA of the CDR3 is TGTGCCATTGGAACAGGTATTCTCTACGAGCAGTACTTC.

This clone was recorded a few times. The V gene is TRBV11-1, the J gene TRBJ1-6; no reliable D call. CDR3 length: 13 amino acids. Trimming removed 3 bases from V and 5 bases from J, with 5 bases in between. From germline, CDR1 is SGHAT and CDR2 FQDESV (reference sequence). The CDR3 nucleotides read TGTGCCAGCAGCTTTCGGGATAATTCACCCCTCCACTTT. This translates into CASSFRDNSPLHF.

The chain uses TRBV21-1 and TRBJ2-7; TRBD1, the table's D call, lacks a check against the DNA. TRBV21-1 is recorded as a pseudogene. The CDR3 is made up of 14 amino acids. The CDR3 DNA is TGTGCCACCCCACCGCAGGGAAGGGGCTACGAGCAGTACTTC. It is translated as CATPPQGRGYEQYF.

This sequence joins TRBV9 and TRBJ2-1; D remains unclear. This CDR3 has 14 amino acids. The germline V gene has CDR1 SGDLS and CDR2 YYNGEE. V was pared by 0 bases and J by 5 bases, with 9 bases between. The CDR3 nucleotides are TGTGCCAGCAGCGTAGCCTACCTGAACAATGAGCAGTTCTTC. Protein product: CASSVAYLNNEQFF.

The table lists this clone with a count of one. The V and J genes are TRBV6-6 and TRBJ1-6; D is uncertain. Germline V gene data show CDR1 as MNHNY and CDR2 as SVGAGI (reference sequence). There are 18 residues in the CDR3. The V and J ends lost 5 bases and 5 bases respectively, with 22 bases between them. As DNA, the CDR3 is TGTGCCAGCAGTCCGAGGGAGACCCTTACCCCTAATAATTCACCCCTCCACTTT. Amino acid sequence: CASSPRETLTPNNSPLHF.

V is TRBV25-1 and J is TRBJ2-7, with 9 bases lining up with TRBD2. CDR1 and CDR2 (germline): MGHDK, SYGVNS. This CDR3 region has 16 residues. J lost 4 bases, V lost 5 bases, and 12 bases had no gene match. CDR3 DNA sequence: TGTGCCAGCAGTCCACCATCTCTTAGCGGGGGATACGAGCAGTACTTC. Translating it yields CASSPPSLSGGYEQYF.

V is TRBV3-1 (or the pseudogene TRBV3-2) and J is TRBJ2-3; 7 bases match TRBD2. The V gene end was trimmed by 6 bases and the J gene end by 2 bases; junction bases not matched to a gene: 11. This CDR3 is 16 amino acids long. Germline lookup yields CDR1 LGHDT and CDR2 YNNKEL (reference sequence). The CDR3 DNA sequence: TGTGCCAGCAGTCCCTCGACTAGCTCTGTCACAGATACGCAGTATTTT. Translating gives CASSPSTSSVTDTQYF.

This clone has only a few counts. This chain links TRBV4-1 with TRBJ1-2; 9 bases agree with TRBD1. Germline V gives CDR1 MGHRA, CDR2 YSYEKL. After removal of 0 bases from V and 8 bases from J, the junction contained 10 bases not matched to a gene. The CDR3 spans 16 residues. As DNA, the CDR3 is TGCGCCAGCAGCCAAGATCTTCTGGGGACAGGGAGCGGCTACACCTTC. It yields the protein CASSQDLLGTGSGYTF.

The rearrangement joins TRBV24-1 to TRBJ2-7; no firm D call. CDR3 length: 13 amino acids. The ends were cut back, 3 bases at V and 5 bases at J, with 10 bases in the middle. CDR1 and CDR2 from the germline V gene are KGHDR and SFDVKD. The CDR3 DNA reads as TGTGCCACCAGTGATGCCCACAGAGACGAGCAGTACTTC. This encodes CATSDAHRDEQYF.

This clone was detected once. This chain connects TRBV2 to TRBJ1-5; a weak D match, TRBD1 (6 bases). V was shortened by 8 bases and J by 7 bases, with 18 bases between the two germline ends. This CDR3 has 14 residues. Germline CDR1 SNHLY, CDR2 FYNNEI. In DNA, the CDR3 is TGTGCCAGCTCTGGGCGGGGGGCCTGGCAGCCCCAGCATTTT. Translating it yields CASSGRGAWQPQHF.

V and J are TRBV6-5 and TRBJ1-4, with a possible D match to TRBD1 (6 bases). Deletions cut 4 bases from V and 5 bases from J, with 14 bases between. The CDR3 spans 15 residues. Looked up from germline, CDR1 is MNHEY and CDR2 is SVGAGI. The CDR3 DNA reads TGTGCCAGCAGTTCTACTACAGGGATCAATGAAAAACTGTTTTTT. Its protein is CASSSTTGINEKLFF.

This chain uses TRBV18 with TRBJ2-2; 11 nucleotides line up with TRBD2. V gave up 2 bases and J gave up 2 bases; unmatched junction bases: 4. Germline values: CDR1 KGHSH, CDR2 LQKENI. CDR3 length: 17 amino acids. The CDR3 DNA follows: TGTGCCAGCTCACCAGCACTAGCGGGAGCAAACACCGGGGAGCTGTTTTTT. This sequence encodes CASSPALAGANTGELFF.

The V gene is TRBV18, the J gene TRBJ2-5, with D tentatively TRBD1 (6 bases). The germline V and J ends were trimmed by 3 bases and 5 bases, with 10 bases remaining between them. CDR1 and CDR2 (germline): KGHSH, LQKENI. The CDR3 has 13 amino acids. CDR3 in DNA: TGTGCCAGCTCACCCGACAGGAAGGAGACCCAGTACTTC. Protein sequence: CASSPDRKETQYF.

This rearrangement joins TRBV29-1 to TRBJ2-3; the match to TRBD1 covers 7 bases. In germline, CDR1 is SQVTM, CDR2 ANQGSEA. This CDR3 has 14 residues. V lost 3 bases to trimming and J lost 5 bases; unmatched junction nucleotides: 8. The CDR3 sequence: CSVDRDSGGDTQYF. The CDR3 DNA sequence: TGCAGCGTTGACAGGGACAGTGGAGGAGATACGCAGTATTTT.

Written as DNA, the CDR3 is TGTGCCAGCAGCCTACCCGGGACTAGCGGGGATGAGCAGTTCTTC. This codes for CASSLPGTSGDEQFF. The V and J genes are TRBV3-1 (or the pseudogene TRBV3-2) and TRBJ2-1; 13 bases line up with TRBD2. V gave up 4 bases and J gave up 8 bases; unmatched junction bases: 5. This CDR3 comprises 15 residues. Germline V CDR1 and CDR2: LGHDT, YNNKEL (reference sequence).

The chain has TRBV2 and TRBJ2-7, with TRBD1 matching 7 bases. Germline CDR1 and CDR2: SNHLY and FYNNEI. CDR3 size: 13 residues. The V and J ends lost 8 bases and 7 bases, in that order; junction bases with no gene match: 11. The CDR3 DNA reads as TGTGCCAGCCGAGGGGGCCCCCTGAGAGAGCAGTACTTC. Its translation: CASRGGPLREQYF.

This clone occurred once. This chain's CDR3 is CASSLSGGAAYEQYF. CDR3 sequence (DNA): TGTGCCAGCAGTTTATCGGGGGGAGCGGCCTACGAGCAGTACTTC. This sequence joins TRBV28 and TRBJ2-7, with 7 bases fitting TRBD2. The CDR3 contains 15 residues. V lost 1 base, J lost 2 bases, and 5 bases stayed unmatched. Germline assignment: CDR1 MDHEN and CDR2 SYDVKM.